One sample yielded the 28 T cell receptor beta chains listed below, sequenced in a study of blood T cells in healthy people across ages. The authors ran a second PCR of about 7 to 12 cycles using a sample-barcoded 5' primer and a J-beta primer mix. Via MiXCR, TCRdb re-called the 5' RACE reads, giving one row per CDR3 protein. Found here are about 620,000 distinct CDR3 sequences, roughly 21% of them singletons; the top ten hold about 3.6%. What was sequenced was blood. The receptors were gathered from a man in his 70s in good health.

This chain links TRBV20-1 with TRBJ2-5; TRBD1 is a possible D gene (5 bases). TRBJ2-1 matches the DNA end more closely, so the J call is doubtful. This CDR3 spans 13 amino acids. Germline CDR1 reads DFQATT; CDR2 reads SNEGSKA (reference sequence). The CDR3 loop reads CSARIDRYNEQFF. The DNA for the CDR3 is TGCAGTGCTAGAATTGACAGATACAATGAGCAGTTCTTC.

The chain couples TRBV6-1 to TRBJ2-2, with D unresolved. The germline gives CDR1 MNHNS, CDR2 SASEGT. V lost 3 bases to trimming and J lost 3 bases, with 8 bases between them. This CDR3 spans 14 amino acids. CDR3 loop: CASSEVIYTGELFF. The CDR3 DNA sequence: TGTGCCAGCAGTGAGGTTATATACACCGGGGAGCTGTTTTTT.

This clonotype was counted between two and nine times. Written as DNA, the CDR3 is TGTGCCAGCAGCTTGGGACGGCCCTCTGGGGCCAACGTCCTGACTTTC. Encoded protein: CASSLGRPSGANVLTF. V is TRBV5-6 and J is TRBJ2-6; D gene ambiguous. Germline CDR1 is SGHDT and CDR2 is YYEEEE. The CDR3 sequence is 16 residues long. With 0 bases removed from V and 0 bases from J, the gap between germline ends came to 7 bases.

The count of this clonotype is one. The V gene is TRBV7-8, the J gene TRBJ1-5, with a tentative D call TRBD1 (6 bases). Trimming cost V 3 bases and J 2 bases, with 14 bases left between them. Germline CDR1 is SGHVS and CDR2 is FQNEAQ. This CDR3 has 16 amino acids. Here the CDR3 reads CASSLVGARGNQPQHF. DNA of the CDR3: TGTGCCAGCAGCTTGGTGGGGGCTCGGGGCAATCAGCCCCAGCATTTT.

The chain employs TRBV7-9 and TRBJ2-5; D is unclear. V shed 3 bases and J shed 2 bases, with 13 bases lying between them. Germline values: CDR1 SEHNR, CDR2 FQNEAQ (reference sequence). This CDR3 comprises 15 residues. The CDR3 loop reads CASSFRLIGQETQYF. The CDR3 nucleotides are TGTGCCAGCAGCTTTAGATTAATAGGACAAGAGACCCAGTACTTC.

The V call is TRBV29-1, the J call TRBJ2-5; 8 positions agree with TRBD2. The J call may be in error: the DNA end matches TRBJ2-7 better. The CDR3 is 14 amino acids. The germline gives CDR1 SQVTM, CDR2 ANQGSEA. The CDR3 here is CSYTSGREPHEQYF. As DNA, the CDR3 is TGCAGTTACACAAGCGGGAGAGAACCCCACGAGCAGTACTTC.

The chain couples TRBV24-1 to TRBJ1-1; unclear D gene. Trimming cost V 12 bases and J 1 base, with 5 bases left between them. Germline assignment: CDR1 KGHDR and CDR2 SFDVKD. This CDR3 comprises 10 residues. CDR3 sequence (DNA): TGTGCCCCCCGGAACACTGAAGCTTTCTTT. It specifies CAPRNTEAFF.

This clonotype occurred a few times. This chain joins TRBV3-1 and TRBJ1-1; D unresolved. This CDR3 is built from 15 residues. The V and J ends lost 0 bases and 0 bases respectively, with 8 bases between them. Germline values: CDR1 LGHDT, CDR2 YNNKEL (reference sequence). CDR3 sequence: CASSQDQGMNTEAFF. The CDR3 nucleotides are TGTGCCAGCAGCCAAGATCAAGGTATGAACACTGAAGCTTTCTTT.

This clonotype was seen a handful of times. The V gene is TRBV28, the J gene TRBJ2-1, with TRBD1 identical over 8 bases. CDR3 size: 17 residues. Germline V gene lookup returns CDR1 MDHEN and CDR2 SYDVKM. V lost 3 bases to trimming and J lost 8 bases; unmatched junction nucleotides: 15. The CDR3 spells CASSLSDRGRELDEQFF. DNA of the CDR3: TGTGCCAGCAGTTTGTCCGACAGGGGTAGGGAGTTAGATGAGCAGTTCTTC.

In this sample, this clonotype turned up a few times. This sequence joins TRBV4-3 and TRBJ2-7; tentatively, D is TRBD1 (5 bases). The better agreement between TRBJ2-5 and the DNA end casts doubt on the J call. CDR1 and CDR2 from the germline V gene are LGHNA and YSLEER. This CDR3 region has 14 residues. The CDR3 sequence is CASSQETAGETQYF. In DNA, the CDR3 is TGCGCCAGCAGCCAAGAGACAGCAGGAGAGACCCAGTACTTC.

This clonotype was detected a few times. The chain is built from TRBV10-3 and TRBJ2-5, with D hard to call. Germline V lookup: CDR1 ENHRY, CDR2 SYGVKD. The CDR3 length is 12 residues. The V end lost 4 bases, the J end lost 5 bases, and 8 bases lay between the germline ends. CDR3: CAISAQRETQYF. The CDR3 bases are TGTGCCATCAGTGCCCAGAGGGAGACCCAGTACTTC.

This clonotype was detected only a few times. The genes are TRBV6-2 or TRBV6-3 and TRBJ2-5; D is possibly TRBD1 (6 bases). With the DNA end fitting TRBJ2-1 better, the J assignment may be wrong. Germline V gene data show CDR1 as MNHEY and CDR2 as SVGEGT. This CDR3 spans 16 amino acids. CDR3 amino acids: CASDLEPGVRYNEQFF. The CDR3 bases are TGTGCCAGCGACCTAGAGCCAGGGGTCAGGTACAATGAGCAGTTCTTC.

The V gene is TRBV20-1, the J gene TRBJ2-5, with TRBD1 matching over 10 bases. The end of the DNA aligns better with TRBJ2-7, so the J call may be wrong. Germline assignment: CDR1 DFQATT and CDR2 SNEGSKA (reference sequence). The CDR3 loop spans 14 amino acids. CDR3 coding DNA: TGCAGTGCTAGAGACGGGACAGGGGATTACGAGCAGTACTTC. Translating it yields CSARDGTGDYEQYF.

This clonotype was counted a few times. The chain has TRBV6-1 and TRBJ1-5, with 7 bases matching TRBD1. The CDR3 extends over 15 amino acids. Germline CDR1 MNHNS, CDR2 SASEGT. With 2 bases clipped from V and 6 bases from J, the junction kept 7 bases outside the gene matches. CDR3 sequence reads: CASSESRGEGQPQHF. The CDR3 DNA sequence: TGTGCCAGCAGTGAATCCAGGGGGGAGGGTCAGCCCCAGCATTTT.

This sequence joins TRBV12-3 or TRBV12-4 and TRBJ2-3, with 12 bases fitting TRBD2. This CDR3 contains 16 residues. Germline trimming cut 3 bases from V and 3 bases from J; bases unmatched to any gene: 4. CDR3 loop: CASSFLTSGSTDTQYF. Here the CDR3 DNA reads TGTGCCAGCAGTTTTTTGACTAGCGGGAGTACAGATACGCAGTATTTT.

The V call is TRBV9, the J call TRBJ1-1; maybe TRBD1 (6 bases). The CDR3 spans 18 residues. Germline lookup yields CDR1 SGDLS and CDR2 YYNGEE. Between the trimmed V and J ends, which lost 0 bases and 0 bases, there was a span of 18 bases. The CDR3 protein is CASSVGSGGRGLNTEAFF. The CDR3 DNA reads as TGTGCCAGCAGCGTAGGATCCGGGGGGCGCGGGTTGAACACTGAAGCTTTCTTT.

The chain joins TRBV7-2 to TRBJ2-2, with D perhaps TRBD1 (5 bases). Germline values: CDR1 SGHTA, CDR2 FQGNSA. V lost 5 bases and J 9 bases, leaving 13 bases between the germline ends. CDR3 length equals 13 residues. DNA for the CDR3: TGTGCCAGCAGCGGGGCTCACTTCCGGGAGCTGTTTTTT. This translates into CASSGAHFRELFF.

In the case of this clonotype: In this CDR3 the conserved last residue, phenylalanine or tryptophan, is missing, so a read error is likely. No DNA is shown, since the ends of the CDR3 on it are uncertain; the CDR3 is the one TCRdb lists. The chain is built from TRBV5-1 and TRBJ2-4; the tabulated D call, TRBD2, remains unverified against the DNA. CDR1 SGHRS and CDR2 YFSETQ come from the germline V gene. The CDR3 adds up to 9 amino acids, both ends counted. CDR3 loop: CASSWGTSV.

The CDR3 reads CASRRGGTNEKLFF. Here the CDR3 DNA reads TGTGCCAGCAGAAGGGGTGGGACTAATGAAAAACTGTTTTTT. The chain employs TRBV5-5 and TRBJ1-4; possibly TRBD1 for D (5 bases). In germline, CDR1 is SGHKS, CDR2 YYEKEE (reference sequence). Deletions cut 5 bases from V and 2 bases from J, with 10 bases between. The CDR3 contains 14 residues. The full variable domain, with the rest looked up from reference TRBV5-5 and TRBJ1-4, is DAGVTQSPTHLIKTRGQQVTLRCSPISGHKSVSWYQQVLGQGPQFIFQYYEKEERGRGNFPDRFSARQFPNYSSELNVNALLLGDSALYLCASRRGGTNEKLFFGSGTQLSVL.

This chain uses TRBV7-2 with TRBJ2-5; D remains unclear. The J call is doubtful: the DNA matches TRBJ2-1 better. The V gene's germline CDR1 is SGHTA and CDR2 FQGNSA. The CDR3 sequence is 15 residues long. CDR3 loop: CASSLAGSNYNEQFF. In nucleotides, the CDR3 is TGTGCCAGCAGCTTAGCAGGCTCGAACTACAATGAGCAGTTCTTC.

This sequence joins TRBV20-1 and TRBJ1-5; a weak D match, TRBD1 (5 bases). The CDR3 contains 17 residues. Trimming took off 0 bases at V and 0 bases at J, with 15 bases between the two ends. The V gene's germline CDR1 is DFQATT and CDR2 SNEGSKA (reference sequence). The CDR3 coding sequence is TGCAGTGCTAGAGATCCCGGGGGTGAGAATAGCAATCAGCCCCAGCATTTT. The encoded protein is CSARDPGGENSNQPQHF.

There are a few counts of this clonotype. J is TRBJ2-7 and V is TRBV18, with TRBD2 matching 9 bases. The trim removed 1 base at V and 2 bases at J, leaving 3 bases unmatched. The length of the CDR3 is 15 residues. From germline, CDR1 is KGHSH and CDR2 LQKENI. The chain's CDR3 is CASSPQAGGPYEQYF. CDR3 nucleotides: TGTGCCAGCTCACCACAGGCGGGAGGGCCCTACGAGCAGTACTTC.

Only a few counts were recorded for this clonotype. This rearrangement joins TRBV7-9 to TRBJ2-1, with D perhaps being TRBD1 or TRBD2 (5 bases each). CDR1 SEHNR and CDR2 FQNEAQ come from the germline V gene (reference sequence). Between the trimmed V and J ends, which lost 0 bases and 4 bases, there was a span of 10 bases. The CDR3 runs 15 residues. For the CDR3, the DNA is TGTGCCAGCAGCTTAGCGAGGGGCCCGTACAATGAGCAGTTCTTC. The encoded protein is CASSLARGPYNEQFF.

As DNA, the CDR3 is TGTGCCAGCAGCTCCGGGACTAGCGGGAATCTAGATACGCAGTATTTT. Residues: CASSSGTSGNLDTQYF. J is TRBJ2-3 and V is TRBV7-6; 13 positions agree with TRBD2. V was pared by 4 bases and J by 5 bases, with 6 bases of the junction left unmatched. Germline V gene data show CDR1 as SGHVS and CDR2 as FNYEAQ. The CDR3 contains 16 residues.

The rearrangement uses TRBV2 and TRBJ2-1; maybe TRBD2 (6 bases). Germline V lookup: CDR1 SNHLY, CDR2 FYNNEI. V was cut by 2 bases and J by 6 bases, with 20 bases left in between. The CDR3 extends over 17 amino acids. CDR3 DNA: TGTGCCAGCAGTGAATGGAGGGATCCGGGAGCATCCAATGAGCAGTTCTTC. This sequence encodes CASSEWRDPGASNEQFF.

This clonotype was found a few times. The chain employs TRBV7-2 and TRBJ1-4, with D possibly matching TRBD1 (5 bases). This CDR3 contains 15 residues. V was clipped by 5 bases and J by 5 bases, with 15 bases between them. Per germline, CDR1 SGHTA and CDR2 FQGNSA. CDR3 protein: CASSQAGLTNEKLFF. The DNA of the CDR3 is TGTGCCAGCAGCCAGGCGGGACTTACGAATGAAAAACTGTTTTTT.

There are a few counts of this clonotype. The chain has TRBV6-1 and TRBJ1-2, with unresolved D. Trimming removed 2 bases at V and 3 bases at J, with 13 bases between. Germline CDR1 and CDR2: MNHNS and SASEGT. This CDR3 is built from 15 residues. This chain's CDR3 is CASSEWIDRDYGYTF. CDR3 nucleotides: TGTGCCAGCAGTGAATGGATAGACCGTGACTATGGCTACACCTTC.

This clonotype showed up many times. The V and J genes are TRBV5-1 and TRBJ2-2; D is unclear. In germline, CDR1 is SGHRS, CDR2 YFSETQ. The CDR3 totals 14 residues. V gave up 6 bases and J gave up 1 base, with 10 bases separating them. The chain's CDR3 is CASMSAGNTGELFF. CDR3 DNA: TGCGCCAGCATGTCGGCCGGGAACACCGGGGAGCTGTTTTTT.